The 13 T cell receptor beta chains given below trace back to one sample, sequenced in a study of blood T cell repertoires in COVID-19. Method: immunoSEQ multiplex PCR; TCRdb's copy keeps in-frame clones and lacks some. Of more than 140,000 clones in the sample, 88% were seen once. Material for sequencing was peripheral blood. Every receptor here comes from a woman aged 60 to 75 with acute or convalescent COVID-19.

This rearrangement joins TRBV28 to TRBJ1-1, with D unresolved. CDR1 MDHEN and CDR2 SYDVKM come from the germline V gene. V lost 3 bases to trimming and J lost 10 bases, with 12 bases between them. The CDR3 sequence is 12 residues long. CDR3 sequence: CASSFGRMGAFF. The DNA of the CDR3 is TGTGCCAGCAGTTTTGGGAGGATGGGAGCTTTCTTT.

This sequence joins TRBV28 and TRBJ2-7; 10 bases fit TRBD1. CDR1 MDHEN and CDR2 SYDVKM come from the germline V gene. The CDR3 extends over 15 amino acids. The junction had 10 bases not matched to a gene; V was cut back by 7 bases and J by 4 bases. The CDR3, as DNA: TGTGCCAGCATTCAGACAGGGGGCGCCTCTTACGAGCAGTACTTC. Translated, it gives CASIQTGGASYEQYF. Filled out from reference TRBV28 and TRBJ2-7, the complete variable domain reads DVKVTQSSRYLVKRTGEKVFLECVQDMDHENMFWYRQDPGLGLRLIYFSYDVKMKEKGDIPEGYSVSREKKERFSLILESASTNQTSMYLCASIQTGGASYEQYFGPGTRLTVT.

In nucleotides, the CDR3 is TGTGCCAGCAATGAAGGGGGCACCTATGGCTACACCTTC. This translates into CASNEGGTYGYTF. The J gene is TRBJ1-2, the V gene TRBV9, with 7 bases matching TRBD1. The ends lost 6 bases at V and 4 bases at J; junction bases unmatched: 6. The CDR3 length is 13 residues. The germline V gene has CDR1 SGDLS and CDR2 YYNGEE.

The V gene is TRBV4-3, the J gene TRBJ2-6; D uncertain. The CDR3 has 14 amino acids. Trimming took off 1 base at V and 3 bases at J, with 4 bases between the two ends. CDR1 is LGHNA, CDR2 YSLEER, per germline. The chain's CDR3 is CASSQAVGANVLTF. The CDR3 DNA reads as TGCGCCAGCAGCCAAGCCGTTGGGGCCAACGTCCTGACTTTC.

J is TRBJ1-3 and V is TRBV6-5, with a tentative D call TRBD1 (5 bases). The CDR3 runs to 14 residues. The germline V gene encodes CDR1 MNHEY and CDR2 SVGAGI. The V end was cut by 6 bases, the J end by 4 bases, with 13 bases between. The CDR3 nucleotides are TGTGCCAGCAGGGCAGGGTATGCCGGAAACACCATATATTTT. Its translation is CASRAGYAGNTIYF.

The chain links TRBV7-3 to TRBJ2-3; D uncertain. Trimming took off 4 bases at V and 4 bases at J, with 9 bases between the two ends. The CDR3 is made up of 13 amino acids. Germline loops: CDR1 SGHTA, CDR2 FQGTGA. As DNA, the CDR3 is TGTGCCAGCAGCTCCCTCGAGGCAGATACGCAGTATTTT. It specifies CASSSLEADTQYF.

J is TRBJ2-7 and V is TRBV3-1 (or the pseudogene TRBV3-2); 9 bases agree with TRBD1. V lost 4 bases to trimming and J lost 1 base; unmatched junction nucleotides: 8. The CDR3 covers 16 residues. Germline-derived CDR1 and CDR2 are LGHDT and YNNKEL (reference sequence). The CDR3 nucleotides read TGTGCCAGCAGCCCCTCGGACAGGGGCGATTCCTACGAGCAGTACTTC. Encoded protein: CASSPSDRGDSYEQYF.

The DNA for the CDR3 is TGTGCCAGCAGCTTAAACGGGGGGTCAGATACGCAGTATTTT. This sequence encodes CASSLNGGSDTQYF. This chain uses TRBV11-2 with TRBJ2-3; 7 nucleotides line up with TRBD2. The CDR3 has 14 amino acids. Trimming cost V 2 bases and J 4 bases; bases outside gene matches: 3. Germline V gives CDR1 SGHAT, CDR2 FQNNGV.

DNA for the CDR3: TGTGCCTGGACCCTCAGGGCCTCTGGAAACACCATATATTTT. This gives the protein CAWTLRASGNTIYF. The chain carries TRBV30 and TRBJ1-3, with a possible D match to TRBD1 (5 bases). CDR3 size: 14 residues. Deletions cut 4 bases from V and 0 bases from J, with 10 bases between. CDR1 is GTSNPN and CDR2 is SVGIG in the germline V gene (reference sequence).

The chain combines TRBV30 with TRBJ1-6; possibly TRBD1 for D (6 bases). CDR3 length: 13 residues. The ends were cut back, 3 bases at V and 10 bases at J, with 13 bases in the middle. CDR1 and CDR2 from the germline V gene are GTSNPN and SVGIG (reference sequence). CDR3 protein: CAWSLGGDSPLHF. The CDR3 bases are TGTGCCTGGAGCCTAGGGGGGGACTCACCCCTCCACTTT.

The chain recombines TRBV23-1 with TRBJ1-4, with D unresolved. TRBV23-1 has ORF status, its function being uncertain. The CDR3 sequence is 15 residues long. V shed 0 bases and J shed 7 bases, with 12 bases lying between them. The CDR3, as DNA: TGCGCCAGCAGTCAATCGGAGGATAATAGTGAAAAACTGTTTTTT. It yields the protein CASSQSEDNSEKLFF.

V is TRBV9 and J is TRBJ2-3; TRBD2 matches 9 bases. CDR1 is SGDLS, CDR2 YYNGEE, per germline. The V segment lost 3 bases and the J segment 6 bases; nucleotides outside the gene matches: 5. This CDR3 is 14 amino acids long. The CDR3 sequence is CASSGIAGADTQYF. The CDR3 DNA reads as TGTGCCAGCAGCGGAATAGCGGGGGCTGATACGCAGTATTTT. Drawing the rest from reference TRBV9 and TRBJ2-3, the complete variable domain is DSGVTQTPKHLITATGQRVTLRCSPRSGDLSVYWYQQSLDQGLQFLIQYYNGEERAKGNILERFSAQQFPDLHSELNLSSLELGDSALYFCASSGIAGADTQYFGPGTRLTVL.

This rearrangement joins TRBV30 to TRBJ2-5; D is uncertain. This CDR3 spans 11 amino acids. Looked up from germline, CDR1 is GTSNPN and CDR2 is SVGIG (reference sequence). V lost 4 bases and J lost 0, with 3 bases in between. The CDR3 reads CAWTYQETQYF. CDR3 DNA sequence: TGTGCCTGGACCTACCAAGAGACCCAGTACTTC.